This T cell receptor (beta chain) stems from a study of OX40 agonist ivuxolimab in advanced cancers. The wider study: Every 2 weeks, ivuxolimab was infused into the patients intravenously at between 0.01 and 10 mg/kg. Those enrolled were roughly 80% male, with a mean age of around 58 years and ages from about 20 to 90. A partial response was reached by three patients: one with hepatocellular carcinoma and two with cutaneous melanoma.

This clone has a handful of counts. The protocol was immunoSEQ multiplex PCR, while the TCRdb copy is restricted to in-frame clones and leaves out a portion. Altogether roughly 48,000 clones are present, 70% to 90% being singletons, with the ten largest covering 40% to 55%. The V end was cut by 3 bases, the J end by 0 bases, with 9 bases between. This CDR3 has 15 amino acids. The germline CDR1 and CDR2 sequences are MDHEN and SYDVKM. Blood draws occurred at baseline, cycle 4 day 1, and cycle 7 day 1. Source: CD4+ or CD8+ T cells sorted from blood, taken in a trial of the OX40 agonist ivuxolimab. The clonotype originates from an adult with an advanced solid tumor such as melanoma, head and neck, liver or kidney cancer. The chain couples TRBV28 to TRBJ1-3, with D possibly being TRBD1 (6 bases). The DNA for the CDR3 is TGTGCCAGCAGTTTTTCAGGGGCCTCTGGAAACACCATATATTTT. It translates to CASSFSGASGNTIYF. Full variable domain (remainder filled in from reference TRBV28 and TRBJ1-3): DVKVTQSSRYLVKRTGEKVFLECVQDMDHENMFWYRQDPGLGLRLIYFSYDVKMKEKGDIPEGYSVSREKKERFSLILESASTNQTSMYLCASSFSGASGNTIYFGEGSWLTVV.